One sample yielded the 16 T cell receptor beta chains listed below, sequenced in a study of Graves' ophthalmopathy and Graves' hyperthyroidism. The authors amplified TCR beta CDR3 regions from RNA transcripts. Scientists carried out first-round RT-PCR using HTBI primers and then a second-round multiplex PCR. TCRdb re-called the multiplex PCR reads through MiXCR, storing one row per CDR3 protein. The table lists some 15,000 distinct CDR3 sequences, 50% of them singletons, with around 42% in the top ten. The sequenced material came from peripheral blood. The receptor set was obtained from a woman under 40 with Graves' ophthalmopathy.

This clonotype was recorded at least ten times. In DNA, the CDR3 is TGTGCCAGCAGTTTCTCGGGGGTCTTCGTCTACGAGCAGTACTTC. Its translation is CASSFSGVFVYEQYF. The V and J genes are TRBV27 and TRBJ2-7; D may be TRBD2 (6 bases). CDR3 length: 15 residues. Deletions cut 3 bases from V and 3 bases from J, with 15 bases between. Per the germline V gene, CDR1 is MNHEY and CDR2 is SMNVEV (reference sequence).

In its sample, this clonotype was seen once. This chain connects TRBV7-3 to TRBJ2-7, with no clear D. V lost 9 bases and J 4 bases, leaving 10 bases between the germline ends. This CDR3 is built from 11 residues. CDR1 is SGHTA and CDR2 is FQGTGA in the germline V gene. The CDR3 DNA sequence: TGTGCCAGGAGCCTAAGTTACGAGCAGTACGTC. It specifies CARSLSYEQYV.

This rearrangement joins TRBV20-1 to TRBJ2-7, with 13 bases that match TRBD2. This CDR3 comprises 15 residues. The junction had 9 bases not matched to a gene; V was cut back by 6 bases and J by 4 bases. Germline V gives CDR1 DFQATT, CDR2 SNEGSKA (reference sequence). For the CDR3, the DNA is TGCAGTGCCTCTTTCCTGACTAGCGGGGGGTACGAGCAGTACTTC. Amino acids: CSASFLTSGGYEQYF.

This clonotype was observed a handful of times. CDR3 coding DNA: TGTGCCAGCAGCTTAGCACTAGTTTCCGAGCAGTACTTC. Its translation is CASSLALVSEQYF. This rearrangement joins TRBV7-2 to TRBJ2-7; a weak D match, TRBD2 (5 bases). Trimming left V 0 bases short and J 6 bases short, with 9 bases between. From germline, CDR1 is SGHTA and CDR2 FQGNSA. The CDR3 is made up of 13 amino acids.

This clonotype was observed many times. The CDR3 sequence is CASSRVGGMNTEAFF. Here the CDR3 DNA reads TGTGCCAGCAGCAGAGTCGGGGGGATGAACACTGAAGCTTTCTTT. The V call is TRBV7-2, the J call TRBJ1-1; a weak D match, TRBD1 (5 bases). The germline V gene has CDR1 SGHTA and CDR2 FQGNSA. CDR3 length equals 15 residues. Trimming shortened V by 5 bases and J by 0 bases, and 13 bases separated the two germline ends.

Details on this clonotype: Its ends do not fully match the called genes, so a read error is possible. The chain carries TRBV12-3 or TRBV12-4 and TRBJ2-7; 7 bases are shared with TRBD2. This CDR3 is built from 13 residues. The CDR3 sequence is CASSLAEIYEQYF. CDR3 nucleotide sequence: TGTGCCAGCAGTCTAGCGGAGATCTACGAGCAGTACTTC.

The chain couples TRBV11-3 to TRBJ2-1; TRBD2 matches at 7 bases. The CDR3 loop spans 16 amino acids. Per germline, CDR1 SGHNT and CDR2 YENEEA. J was trimmed by 4 bases and V by 4 bases; bases with no gene match: 10. The CDR3 spells CASSSPSGGEYNEQFF. The CDR3 coding sequence is TGTGCCAGCAGCTCGCCTAGCGGAGGCGAGTACAATGAGCAGTTCTTC. The full variable domain, its missing parts supplied by reference TRBV11-3 and TRBJ2-1, is EAGVVQSPRYKIIEKKQPVAFWCNPISGHNTLYWYLQNLGQGPELLIRYENEEAVDDSQLPKDRFSAERLKGVDSTLKIQPAELGDSAVYLCASSSPSGGEYNEQFFGPGTRLTVL.

Written as DNA, the CDR3 is TGTGCCAGCAGTTACACTCAGGGAGCTGCAAACACCATATATTTT. It is translated as CASSYTQGAANTIYF. The chain links TRBV6-5 to TRBJ1-3, with D perhaps TRBD1 (5 bases). The germline V and J ends were trimmed by 2 bases and 6 bases, with 14 bases remaining between them. Looked up from germline, CDR1 is MNHEY and CDR2 is SVGAGI. CDR3 length equals 15 residues.

This clonotype appeared a few times. This sequence joins TRBV7-8 and TRBJ2-3, with TRBD2 matching 7 bases. The junction had 13 bases not matched to a gene; V was cut back by 5 bases and J by 2 bases. The CDR3 sequence is 17 residues long. Germline V gene lookup returns CDR1 SGHVS and CDR2 FQNEAQ. The CDR3 region is CASSPIGGGANTDTQYF. The CDR3 coding sequence is TGTGCCAGCAGCCCCATTGGGGGGGGAGCCAACACAGATACGCAGTATTTT.

A word on this clonotype: The junction and the germline gene differ at one end; a read error may be behind it. The chain links TRBV24-1 to TRBJ2-2; 12 nucleotides line up with TRBD2. The germline gives CDR1 KGHDR, CDR2 SFDVKD. CDR3 length: 15 residues. The CDR3 sequence: CAARGLAGHTGELLF. DNA for the CDR3: TGTGCCGCCAGAGGACTAGCGGGACACACCGGGGAGCTGCTTTTT.

The chain joins TRBV20-1 to TRBJ2-3; no clear D gene. V was pared by 3 bases and J by 3 bases, with 19 bases between. Germline values: CDR1 DFQATT, CDR2 SNEGSKA (reference sequence). The length of the CDR3 is 16 residues. CDR3 protein: CSASHGPESTTDTQYF. CDR3 in DNA: TGCAGTGCTAGTCACGGTCCGGAGTCGACAACAGATACGCAGTATTTT.

This clonotype ranks as medium-sized. This sequence joins TRBV29-1 and TRBJ1-1; D remains unclear. V lost 4 bases and J 6 bases, leaving 18 bases between the germline ends. This CDR3 is built from 14 residues. The germline V gene has CDR1 SQVTM and CDR2 ANQGSEA. CDR3 in DNA: TGCAGCGTTGTCCTGAATATGGCTGCGCCTGAAGCTTTCTTT. Translating gives CSVVLNMAAPEAFF.

The gene calls are TRBV7-8 and TRBJ1-5; D unresolved. Trimming removed 4 bases from V and 10 bases from J, with 20 bases in between. This CDR3 has 15 amino acids. Germline lookup yields CDR1 SGHVS and CDR2 FQNEAQ. In nucleotides, the CDR3 is TGTGCCAGCAGCTACATTGAGACGGCGATTATCCCCCAGCATTTT. This encodes CASSYIETAIIPQHF.

This clonotype came up a few times. This sequence joins TRBV7-4 and TRBJ2-7; 15 bases map to TRBD2. The CDR3 spans 15 residues. Germline V gives CDR1 SGHVT, CDR2 SQSDAQ. Trimming took 4 bases from V and 5 from J; bases not matched to a gene: 3. In DNA, the CDR3 is TGTGCCAGCAGCTGGACTAGCGGGAGGGCCCACGAGCAGTACTTC. Amino acids: CASSWTSGRAHEQYF.

The V call is TRBV4-1, the J call TRBJ1-1; a weak D match, TRBD1 (6 bases). The germline V gene encodes CDR1 MGHRA and CDR2 YSYEKL. This CDR3 contains 14 residues. With 3 bases removed from V and 5 bases from J, the gap between germline ends came to 13 bases. CDR3 amino acids: CASSQRTVGTEAFF. In nucleotides, the CDR3 is TGCGCCAGCAGCCAGAGGACAGTAGGGACTGAAGCTTTCTTT.

This clonotype occurred a few times. This sequence joins TRBV12-3 or TRBV12-4 and TRBJ1-5; 9 nucleotides agree with TRBD1. With V trimmed by 3 bases and J by 7 bases, 7 bases remained unmatched. CDR3 length: 15 amino acids. The CDR3 coding sequence is TGTGCCAGCAGTTTGGGGACAGGGAGTCGACAGCCCCAGCATTTT. Protein: CASSLGTGSRQPQHF.